The rows below give T cell receptor beta chains drawn from one sample of a study of sequential checkpoint blockade in melanoma. Profiling relied on immunoSEQ multiplex PCR, and the TCRdb table lists in-frame clones only, not all of them. The table shows 25,000 to 30,000 clones, with 83% occurring only once. This material consisted of CD8+ T cells sorted from blood (inferred from file names), taken from a patient given nivolumab and ipilimumab in sequence. Every receptor here comes from a human donor with melanoma. The CDR3 runs from the conserved cysteine through the conserved F or W. Fields, in order: J gene, V gene, CDR3 protein.

j_gene: TRBJ2-2
v_gene: TRBV9
CDR3aa: CASSVFEQGAGELFF

j_gene: TRBJ1-3
v_gene: TRBV19
CDR3aa: CASKPGTDSGNTIYF

j_gene: TRBJ2-7
v_gene: TRBV30
CDR3aa: CAWRRGTGGYEQYF

j_gene: TRBJ1-2
v_gene: TRBV7-8
CDR3aa: CASSFEGYYGYTF

j_gene: TRBJ2-1
v_gene: TRBV9
CDR3aa: CASSVESSGGAYNEQFF

j_gene: TRBJ1-1
v_gene: TRBV9
CDR3aa: CASSAQGRGNTEAFF

j_gene: TRBJ1-1
v_gene: TRBV7-9
CDR3aa: CASSTDRAGLGTEAFF

j_gene: TRBJ2-7
v_gene: TRBV10-1
CDR3aa: CASRTLGLATHEQYF

j_gene: TRBJ2-7
v_gene: TRBV9
CDR3aa: CASSVGEGGYEQYF

j_gene: TRBJ1-1
v_gene: TRBV27
CDR3aa: CASSLSGGNTEAFF

j_gene: TRBJ2-3
v_gene: TRBV4-3
CDR3aa: CASSQGGNLDTQYF

j_gene: TRBJ2-1
v_gene: TRBV19
CDR3aa: CASSIASGSNEQFF

j_gene: TRBJ1-2
v_gene: TRBV4-3
CDR3aa: CASSLGQGANYGYTF

j_gene: TRBJ1-2
v_gene: TRBV29-1
CDR3aa: CSGTGGAGYTF

j_gene: TRBJ1-1
v_gene: TRBV5-1
CDR3aa: CASSSREATEAFF

j_gene: TRBJ2-7
v_gene: TRBV9
CDR3aa: CASSAGTSGADEQYF

j_gene: TRBJ2-3
v_gene: TRBV7-9
CDR3aa: CASSPRDFTDTQYF

j_gene: TRBJ2-3
v_gene: TRBV4-3
CDR3aa: CASSQGRGGGAATQYF

j_gene: TRBJ2-7
v_gene: TRBV28
CDR3aa: CASSFPGTGYEQYF

j_gene: TRBJ2-3
v_gene: TRBV30
CDR3aa: CAWGGLAEKISTDTQYF

j_gene: TRBJ2-7
v_gene: TRBV7-6
CDR3aa: CASSLLGGRDLEQYF

j_gene: TRBJ1-2
v_gene: TRBV5-1
CDR3aa: CASSFLRGQGGNGYTF

j_gene: TRBJ1-4
v_gene: TRBV7-8
CDR3aa: CASSSRTGVTNEKLFF

j_gene: TRBJ2-7
v_gene: TRBV7-6
CDR3aa: CASSPRTGNSYEQYF

j_gene: TRBJ2-7
v_gene: TRBV7-9
CDR3aa: CASSRSYSYEQYF

j_gene: TRBJ1-4
v_gene: TRBV23-1
CDR3aa: CASSQLTISMAGRDEKLFF

j_gene: TRBJ2-7
v_gene: TRBV30
CDR3aa: CAWSDSGTGANEQYF

j_gene: TRBJ1-1
v_gene: TRBV6-1
CDR3aa: CASHVGGNTEAFF

j_gene: TRBJ1-2
v_gene: TRBV4-1
CDR3aa: CASSQEGTVNGYTF

j_gene: TRBJ1-1
v_gene: TRBV28
CDR3aa: CASSWEANTEAFF

j_gene: TRBJ1-1
v_gene: TRBV4-1
CDR3aa: CASSQDLAGGNTEAFF

j_gene: TRBJ2-7
v_gene: TRBV2
CDR3aa: CASSPGLAGSSYEQYF

j_gene: TRBJ1-1
v_gene: TRBV19
CDR3aa: CASSYGFEAFF

j_gene: TRBJ1-6
v_gene: TRBV27
CDR3aa: CASRDISNSPLHF

j_gene: TRBJ1-5
v_gene: TRBV2
CDR3aa: CASSDGQGKQPQHF

j_gene: TRBJ2-1
v_gene: TRBV5-6
CDR3aa: CASSLFPSGPYNEQFF

j_gene: TRBJ1-1
v_gene: TRBV29-1
CDR3aa: CSVPEVSEAFF

j_gene: TRBJ1-1
v_gene: TRBV29-1
CDR3aa: CSAAITGAEAFF

j_gene: TRBJ2-5
v_gene: TRBV4-1
CDR3aa: CASSQGNAGQGETQYF

j_gene: TRBJ2-4
v_gene: TRBV4-3
CDR3aa: CASSLYGGANIQYF

j_gene: TRBJ2-7
v_gene: TRBV14
CDR3aa: CASSQGGRESQYF

j_gene: TRBJ2-1
v_gene: TRBV25-1
CDR3aa: CASRTSGRVNEQFF

j_gene: TRBJ2-3
v_gene: TRBV6-6
CDR3aa: CASSGTGLADTQYF

j_gene: TRBJ1-6
v_gene: TRBV11-2
CDR3aa: CASSLSQGFVNSPLHF

j_gene: TRBJ1-5
v_gene: TRBV6-1
CDR3aa: CASSEAPRVMQPQHF

j_gene: TRBJ2-4
v_gene: TRBV6-5
CDR3aa: CASSYSGQGGIQYF

j_gene: TRBJ1-6
v_gene: TRBV27
CDR3aa: CASRPRRQDNSPLHF

j_gene: TRBJ2-7
v_gene: TRBV29-1
CDR3aa: CSVYPGESYEQYF

j_gene: TRBJ2-3
v_gene: TRBV9
CDR3aa: CASSVQGGTDTQYF

j_gene: TRBJ2-1
v_gene: TRBV21-1
CDR3aa: CASSKGRTSGNSYNEQFF

j_gene: TRBJ1-5
v_gene: TRBV28
CDR3aa: CASSLWANQPQHF

j_gene: TRBJ2-2
v_gene: TRBV2
CDR3aa: CASSRIGTGVNTGELFF

j_gene: TRBJ2-7
v_gene: TRBV6-5
CDR3aa: CASSYYPRAEQYF

j_gene: TRBJ2-1
v_gene: TRBV4-2
CDR3aa: CASSQDTSGGSGQFF

j_gene: TRBJ2-7
v_gene: TRBV27
CDR3aa: CASSPGQGYEQYF